This T cell receptor (beta chain) was observed in a study of blood T cell repertoires in COVID-19. For the study at large: Sites across the United States, Italy and Spain contributed samples from acute and convalescent COVID-19. Sources were T cells, B-cell-depleted T cells, or PBMCs; the material itself was cDNA or gDNA.

Per the study methods: Estimation of nucleated cell counts relied on the amplification of reference gene primers. Only in-frame clones appear in the TCRdb table, and some are missing; sequencing was by immunoSEQ multiplex PCR. The V and J calls and clone size were taken over from that table, and D and trimming were inferred from the DNA. The data show a few hundred thousand clones, around nine tenths seen once. CDR3 length: 12 amino acids. V was cut by 5 bases and J by 6 bases, with 11 bases left in between. Germline V gene sequence: CDR1 MNHEY, CDR2 SMNVEV (reference sequence). Source material: peripheral blood. This chain joins TRBV27 and TRBJ2-7; possibly TRBD1 for D (7 bases). The sequence was obtained from a man aged 60-69 years with acute or convalescent COVID-19. CDR3 sequence reads: CASSPQGGEQYF. CDR3 coding DNA: TGTGCCAGCAGTCCCCAGGGGGGCGAGCAGTACTTC.